This T cell receptor (beta chain) was documented in a study of cytomegalovirus exposure and HLA in healthy donors. Whole-study findings and limits: It was reportedly the case that the classifier diagnosed cytomegalovirus status with high specificity and sensitivity. Some public TCRs appeared in many individuals, while most sequences were rare.

The protocol was immunoSEQ multiplex PCR, while the TCRdb copy is restricted to in-frame clones and leaves out a portion. The sample consists of 200,000 to 250,000 clones, around 87% of them appearing once. Notes on this clone: No antigen is known for it.

Germline-derived CDR1 and CDR2 are MDHEN and SYDVKM. Trimming removed 3 bases from V and 3 bases from J; junction bases left unmatched: 6. The CDR3 is 16 amino acids. Sequenced sample: PBMCs. The chain joins TRBV28 to TRBJ1-4; 8 nucleotides line up with TRBD1. This TCR was recovered from a woman in her late teens or twenties in good health and CMV-seropositive. CDR3 in DNA: TGTGCCAGCAGTTTTCGGGGACAGGCCCCTAATGAAAAACTGTTTTTT. Its translation is CASSFRGQAPNEKLFF.